Listed below are T cell receptor beta chains from one sample, sequenced in a study of blood T cell repertoires in COVID-19. Repertoires were generated with immunoSEQ multiplex PCR, while TCRdb's copy carries only in-frame clones and drops some. There are 170,000 or so clones in the sample; about 90% occur only once, and 6% to 7.5% lies in the top ten. The sequencing sample was made of PBMCs or T cells enriched from blood (not recorded which). These TCRs come from a woman between 45 and 60 years old who had recovered from COVID-19. Both conserved end residues are part of each CDR3. A D gene is named only where the DNA matches it firmly. Size is omitted from some rows. Given values are once, few, many or a class for expanded clones.

>.|.|TRBV7-9
CASSLWREGGEQFF
>.|TRBD2|TRBV18
CASSPRGTSGRGSYEQYF
>.|.|TRBV11-1
CASSWGGTYNEQFF
>.|TRBD2|TRBV28
CASSFRGGTSAYNEQFF
>.|.|TRBV29-1
CSVDRRNEQFF
>.|TRBD1|TRBV24-1
CATSDPSQRQGYEQYF
>once|TRBD1|TRBV10-1
CASSDDRGITGELFF
>.|TRBD2|TRBV11-3
CASSLGLAGSSYNEQFF
>.|.|TRBV7-9
CASSFPAEAFF
>.|TRBD1|TRBV28
CASSTPFSSGGLGNTIYF
>.|TRBD1|TRBV19
CASRPLDRGQTGELFF
>.|TRBD1|TRBV19
CASSPRTGGNTEAFF
>.|.|TRBV7-9
CASSLATGQNEKLFF
>.|.|TRBV5-5
CASSTEGQNTEAFF
>once|TRBD1|TRBV7-2
CASSLPRDRGGTYNSPLHF
>.|TRBD1|TRBV27
CASSLSGDRVLDEQYF
>.|.|TRBV11-3
CASSLTRSYNEQFF
>.|.|TRBV6-4
CASSPGGAEVYGYTF
>.|TRBD2|TRBV3-1/TRBV3-2
CASSQDRIAGADTQYF
>.|.|TRBV13
CASSLGGSHYSNQPQHF
>.|.|TRBV28
CASSAGATNEKLFF
>.|TRBD1|TRBV10-3
CAISESQDREETNEKLFF
>.|.|TRBV28
CASSSAASYGYTF
>.|.|TRBV27
CASSSLGGETFF
>.|.|TRBV5-1
CASSVDSGNTIYF
>.|TRBD1|TRBV19
CASSTEDRAVTGELFF
>.|TRBD1|TRBV5-1
CASSLITGTGNNEQFF
>.|TRBD2|TRBV7-2
CASSFYLGLDVGDEQFF
>.|.|TRBV11-1
CASSPTDLSGANVLTF
>.|.|TRBV21-1
CASSKRRLAGTDTQYF
>.|TRBD1|TRBV11-2
CASSPRQGVSSETQYF
>.|TRBD1|TRBV19
CASRYRDSTNEQFF
>.|TRBD1|TRBV27
CASSLQGAAPRDTEAFF
>.|TRBD2|TRBV29-1
CSVRLAISSYNEQFF
>.|TRBD1|TRBV7-9
CASSRSKTPRDRGIEQYF
>.|TRBD2|TRBV14
CASSQDHGGGPDTQYF
>.|.|TRBV28
CASSHPTANQPQHF
>.|.|TRBV28
CASSFRQLNQPQHF
>.|TRBD1|TRBV5-6
CASSFNRGLSPLHF
>.|TRBD2|TRBV27
CASSPLGTSNHNEQFF
>.|.|TRBV10-3
CAIKEDRKPYNEQFF
>.|TRBD1|TRBV2
CASSGGQINQPQHF
>.|.|TRBV5-1
CASSRVYSGVYNEQFF
>.|TRBD1|TRBV30
CACADRVGEKLFF
>once|.|TRBV29-1
CSVVAGNYEQYF
>few|.|TRBV5-1
CASSLDGQNYGYTF
>.|TRBD1|TRBV7-9
CASSTDRVRNEQFF
>.|TRBD2|TRBV5-1
CASSDSTSGSNEQFF
>.|TRBD2|TRBV4-3
CASSHGTVAGAHEQYF
>.|.|TRBV30
CAWSVGLGSDEQFF
>.|TRBD1|TRBV6-5
CASSLRQGADYGYTF